The T cell receptor beta chain described here comes from a study of blood T cell repertoires in COVID-19. Germline CDR1 SGHKS, CDR2 YYEKEE (reference sequence). V was clipped by 2 bases and J by 3 bases, with 7 bases between them. The CDR3 contains 13 residues. Assay used: immunoSEQ multiplex PCR; TCRdb lists only in-frame clones, some missing. The table shows 320,000 or so clones, with roughly 85% occurring only once. This chain joins TRBV5-5 and TRBJ2-3; TRBD2 is a possible D gene (6 bases). This clonotype originated in a woman between 25 and 40 years old who had been exposed to COVID-19. Sequencing was carried out using PBMCs or T cells enriched from blood (not recorded which). CDR3 in amino acids: CASSFGGTDTQYF. The CDR3 region has the DNA TGTGCCAGCAGCTTCGGAGGGACAGATACGCAGTATTTT. Together with reference TRBV5-5 and TRBJ2-3, the CDR3 gives the full variable domain: DAGVTQSPTHLIKTRGQQVTLRCSPISGHKSVSWYQQVLGQGPQFIFQYYEKEERGRGNFPDRFSARQFPNYSSELNVNALLLGDSALYLCASSFGGTDTQYFGPGTRLTVL.